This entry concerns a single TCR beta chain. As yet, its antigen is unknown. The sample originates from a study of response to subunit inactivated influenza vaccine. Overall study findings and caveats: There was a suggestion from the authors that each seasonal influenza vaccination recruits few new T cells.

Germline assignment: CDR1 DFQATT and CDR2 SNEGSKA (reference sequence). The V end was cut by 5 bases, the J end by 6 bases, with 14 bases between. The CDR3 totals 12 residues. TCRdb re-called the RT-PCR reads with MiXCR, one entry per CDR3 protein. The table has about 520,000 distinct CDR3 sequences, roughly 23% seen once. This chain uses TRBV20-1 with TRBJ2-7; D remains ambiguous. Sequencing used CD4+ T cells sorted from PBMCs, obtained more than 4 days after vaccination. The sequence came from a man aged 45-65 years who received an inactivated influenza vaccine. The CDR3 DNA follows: TGCAGTGCTGCGACTCCTACCGCCGAGCAGTACTTC. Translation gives CSAATPTAEQYF.